The clone carrying this T cell receptor (beta chain) was seen a few times. No antigen is known for it. These data belong to a study of blood T cells in healthy people across ages. Overall study results and limits: Reliance upon unsorted PBMCs precluded definitive naive versus antigen-experienced comparison.

The length of the CDR3 is 16 residues. V was pared by 3 bases and J by 1 base, with 15 bases between. CDR1 and CDR2 (germline): MNHNS, SASEGT. A J-beta primer mix and a sample-barcoded 5' primer were used in a second PCR of about 7 to 12 cycles. TCRdb ran MiXCR on the 5' RACE reads and lists one entry per CDR3 protein. The sample carries 800,000 to 900,000 distinct CDR3 sequences, under 80% recorded once. The receptor comes from a young man in good health. The sequenced material came from blood. V is TRBV6-1 and J is TRBJ2-5; D unclear. CDR3 region: CASSDQKDRSQETQYF. The CDR3 coding sequence is TGTGCCAGCAGTGATCAGAAGGATCGGAGCCAAGAGACCCAGTACTTC.